The TCR beta chain described here comes from a study of blood T cells in healthy people across ages. CDR1 and CDR2 (germline): SGHTA, FQGNSA. The CDR3 contains 15 residues. Through a sample-barcoded 5' primer and a J-beta primer mix, a second PCR was run for 7 to 11 cycles. MiXCR was run by TCRdb on the 5' RACE reads, yielding one entry per CDR3 protein. The sample includes 850,000 to 1,300,000 distinct CDR3 sequences, under 45% seen only once; the top ten take under 20%. This clonotype has a handful of counts. One junction end disagrees with the germline gene, perhaps due to a read error. The material sequenced was blood. This sequence was found in a woman in her sixties in good health. The J gene is TRBJ2-6, the V gene TRBV7-2, with D possibly being TRBD1 (6 bases). The CDR3 loop is CASSLQGPGADVLTF. The CDR3 coding sequence is TGTGCCAGCAGCTTACAGGGGCCCGGGGCCGACGTCCTGACTTTC. The full variable domain, with the rest looked up from reference TRBV7-2 and TRBJ2-6, is GAGVSQSPSNKVTEKGKDVELRCDPISGHTALYWYRQSLGQGLEFLIYFQGNSAPDKSGLPSDRFSAERTGGSVSTLTIQRTQQEDSAVYLCASSLQGPGADVLTFGAGSRLTVL.